The subject of this entry is one T cell receptor (beta chain). As yet, its antigen is unknown. The germline V gene has CDR1 SGDLS and CDR2 YYNGEE. The CDR3 is made up of 15 amino acids. The data were obtained in a study of radiotherapy plus CTLA-4 blockade in lung cancer. Overall study context: Patients showed objective responses in about a sixth of cases, and disease control was achieved by 31%. Whole-study findings and limits: TCR clones originating in tumors grew in number in blood after radiotherapy plus ipilimumab. Interferon-beta, together with early blood T cell clone dynamics, reportedly best predicted response.

TCRdb's table, derived via immunoSEQ multiplex PCR, lists solely in-frame clones and lacks some. The table lists tens of thousands of clones, approximately 80% of them singletons. Those with chemo-refractory metastatic non-small-cell lung cancer were treated with focal radiation combined with CTLA-4 blockade using ipilimumab. V gene TRBV9 combines with J gene TRBJ2-5; TRBD1 matches 8 bases. The DNA end is a closer match to TRBJ2-7, so the J assignment may be wrong. Specimen: peripheral blood, collected from a patient treated with radiotherapy plus ipilimumab. This clonotype was sampled from a human donor with non-small cell lung cancer whose response to radiotherapy plus ipilimumab could not be evaluated. The CDR3 DNA reads as TGTGCCAGCAGCGCTGGACAGGGCGTCGTCTACGAGCAGTACTTC. This translates into CASSAGQGVVYEQYF.